The rows below give T cell receptor beta chains drawn from one sample of a study of identifying expanded T cells in peripheral blood. This table comes from immunoSEQ multiplex PCR, and its TCRdb copy is limited to in-frame clones, with some not included. The table has about 130,000 clones, approximately 86% seen once; the top ten hold roughly 7.9%. The sequenced material came from blood. These receptors were obtained from a person between 18 and 75 years old in good health. The CDR3 runs from the conserved cysteine through the conserved F or W. A D gene is named only where the DNA matches it firmly. Only some rows state a clone size, as once, few, many or a class for expanded clones.

v_gene	abundance	j_gene	d_gene	CDR3aa	CDR3nt
TRBV2	.	TRBJ2-1	TRBD1	CATSDRVNEQFF	TGTGCCACTTCCGACAGGGTCAATGAGCAGTTCTTC
TRBV19	.	TRBJ2-7	.	CASRQGYEQYF	TGTGCCAGTAGGCAGGGTTACGAGCAGTACTTC
TRBV5-4	.	TRBJ2-3	TRBD1	CASSLEVWTGDTDTQYF	TGTGCCAGCAGCTTGGAGGTATGGACAGGGGACACAGATACGCAGTATTTT
TRBV4-2	.	TRBJ2-1	.	CASSQDPGVREQFF	TGTGCCAGCAGCCAAGATCCCGGGGTGCGGGAGCAGTTCTTC
TRBV7-4	.	TRBJ2-3	.	CASSPGLFLGTDTQYF	TGTGCCAGCAGCCCGGGACTCTTCTTAGGCACAGATACGCAGTATTTT
TRBV2	.	TRBJ1-5	.	CASKGTSNQPQHF	TGTGCCAGCAAGGGGACGAGCAATCAGCCCCAGCATTTT
TRBV27	few	TRBJ1-5	TRBD1	CASSLQGDQPQHF	TGTGCCAGCAGTTTACAGGGGGATCAGCCCCAGCATTTT
TRBV7-9	once	TRBJ1-6	TRBD1	CASSPDRGSSPLHF	TGTGCCAGCAGCCCCGACAGGGGGAGTTCACCCCTCCACTTT
TRBV28	few	TRBJ1-3	.	CAIRGLGNTIYF	TGTGCCATCCGGGGGCTTGGAAACACCATATATTTT
TRBV6-1	.	TRBJ2-1	TRBD2	CASSVKAGGSYNEQFF	TGTGCCAGCAGTGTTAAAGCGGGGGGCTCCTACAATGAGCAGTTCTTC
TRBV11-2	.	TRBJ2-1	.	CASSLERTYNEQFF	TGTGCCAGCAGCTTAGAGAGGACATACAATGAGCAGTTCTTC
TRBV11-2	.	TRBJ1-1	TRBD1	CASRLTGGRTEAFF	TGTGCCAGCAGATTAACAGGGGGCCGAACTGAAGCTTTCTTT
TRBV15	.	TRBJ2-5	TRBD2	CATSRENSGIETQYF	TGTGCCACCAGCAGAGAAAACAGCGGGATCGAGACCCAGTACTTC
TRBV11-2	.	TRBJ2-1	.	CASTSGVGSPYNEQFF	TGTGCCAGCACCTCCGGAGTCGGGAGTCCCTACAATGAGCAGTTCTTC
TRBV7-9	.	TRBJ1-6	TRBD1	CASSLGDRNSPLHF	TGTGCCAGCAGCTTAGGGGACAGAAATTCACCCCTCCACTTT
TRBV7-6	.	TRBJ2-7	.	CASSNPQVEQYF	TGTGCCAGCAGCAATCCGCAGGTGGAGCAGTACTTC
TRBV27	medium-sized	TRBJ2-7	TRBD2	CASSLSLAGEQYF	TGTGCCAGCAGTTTGAGTCTAGCGGGCGAGCAGTACTTC
TRBV5-1	.	TRBJ1-2	.	CASSLDGGARGYTF	TGCGCCAGCAGCTTAGACGGCGGGGCGAGGGGCTACACCTTC
TRBV11-2	.	TRBJ2-7	.	CASSLVVSHYEQYF	TGTGCCAGCAGCTTAGTGGTCAGTCACTACGAGCAGTACTTC
TRBV5-1	few	TRBJ1-1	.	CASSPEVAAEAFF	TGCGCCAGCAGCCCGGAGGTCGCGGCTGAAGCTTTCTTT
TRBV7-2	.	TRBJ2-2	TRBD1	CASSLGVGTGTGELFF	TGTGCCAGCAGCTTAGGGGTAGGGACAGGGACCGGGGAGCTGTTTTTT
TRBV19	.	TRBJ1-2	.	CASTPSRWHGYTF	TGTGCCAGCACACCGTCTAGGTGGCATGGCTACACCTTC
TRBV7-2	.	TRBJ2-7	.	CASSSPFGARDEQYF	TGTGCCAGCAGCTCCCCCTTCGGGGCCCGGGACGAGCAGTACTTC
TRBV7-9	.	TRBJ2-3	TRBD1	CASSLGQGAPTDTQYF	TGTGCCAGCAGCTTAGGACAGGGGGCGCCGACAGATACGCAGTATTTT
TRBV28	.	TRBJ1-5	TRBD1	CASRVDRAVKQPQHF	TGTGCCAGCAGAGTAGACAGGGCGGTGAAACAGCCCCAGCATTTT
TRBV5-1	.	TRBJ2-7	.	CASSLASSYEQYF	TGCGCCAGCAGCTTGGCCAGTTCCTACGAGCAGTACTTC
TRBV30	.	TRBJ2-7	TRBD1	CAQGQIPYEQYF	TGTGCACAGGGACAGATACCCTACGAGCAGTACTTC
TRBV30	.	TRBJ1-1	TRBD1	CAWSGDRLRGTEAFF	TGTGCCTGGAGTGGGGACAGGCTGAGGGGCACTGAAGCTTTCTTT
TRBV6-5	.	TRBJ1-5	.	CASRPDRTGNQPQHF	TGTGCCAGCAGACCAGATCGGACGGGGAATCAGCCCCAGCATTTT
TRBV7-8	.	TRBJ1-5	.	CASTSGAGSNQPQHF	TGTGCCAGCACCTCAGGGGCGGGTAGCAATCAGCCCCAGCATTTT
TRBV27	.	TRBJ1-3	.	CASSPGYSGNTIYF	TGTGCCAGCAGCCCCGGGTATTCGGGAAACACCATATATTTT
TRBV21-1	.	TRBJ2-7	.	CASSKAPGKSDEQYF	TGTGCCAGCAGCAAAGCGCCCGGGAAATCAGACGAGCAGTACTTC
TRBV19	.	TRBJ2-7	TRBD1	CASAGTGTHEQYF	TGTGCCAGCGCCGGGACAGGGACCCACGAGCAGTACTTC
TRBV19	.	TRBJ1-4	TRBD1	CASSMSRTGINEKLFF	TGTGCCAGTAGTATGTCCCGGACAGGGATTAATGAAAAACTGTTTTTT
TRBV13	.	TRBJ1-1	.	CASSRSSLRVSTEAFF	TGTGCCAGCAGCAGAAGTAGTCTAAGGGTGAGCACTGAAGCTTTCTTT
TRBV28	.	TRBJ2-3	.	CASSLSGDTQYF	TGTGCCAGCAGTTTAAGTGGAGATACGCAGTATTTT
TRBV27	.	TRBJ1-1	TRBD1	CASSLLGTEDTEAFF	TGTGCCAGCAGTTTATTAGGGACAGAGGACACTGAAGCTTTCTTT
TRBV6-1	.	TRBJ2-3	.	CASSIHTDTQYF	TGTGCCAGCAGTATCCACACAGATACGCAGTATTTT
TRBV6-1	.	TRBJ1-5	.	CASSERRGANQPQHF	TGTGCCAGCAGTGAACGTAGGGGTGCGAATCAGCCCCAGCATTTT
TRBV7-3	.	TRBJ2-1	.	CASSLTQVEQFF	TGTGCCAGCAGCTTAACGCAAGTGGAGCAGTTCTTC
TRBV7-2	.	TRBJ1-1	.	CASSLLMTLNTEAFF	TGTGCCAGCAGCCTGTTGATGACACTGAACACTGAAGCTTTCTTT
TRBV15	once	TRBJ2-7	.	CATSRGGTSSYEQYF	TGTGCCACCAGCAGAGGCGGGACAAGCTCCTACGAGCAGTACTTC
TRBV7-9	.	TRBJ2-2	TRBD2	CASSPSPGLAGNTGELFF	TGTGCCAGCAGCCCGAGCCCGGGCTTAGCGGGAAACACCGGGGAGCTGTTTTTT
TRBV4-2	.	TRBJ1-1	.	CASSREVWTEAFF	TGTGCCAGCAGCCGAGAAGTTTGGACTGAAGCTTTCTTT
TRBV11-2	.	TRBJ1-5	TRBD1	CASSSGQGGQPQHF	TGTGCCAGCAGCTCAGGACAGGGAGGGCAGCCCCAGCATTTT
TRBV19	.	TRBJ1-3	.	CASRDPSGNTIYF	TGTGCCAGTCGGGACCCCTCTGGAAACACCATATATTTT
TRBV30	.	TRBJ1-6	.	CAWMSALLNSPLHF	TGTGCCTGGATGTCCGCGCTCCTTAATTCACCCCTCCACTTT
TRBV5-1	.	TRBJ2-7	TRBD2	CASSRASGGSSSYEQYF	TGCGCCAGCAGCAGGGCTAGCGGGGGCTCGAGCTCCTACGAGCAGTACTTC
TRBV28	.	TRBJ2-7	.	CASSVTDEQYF	TGTGCCAGCAGTGTGACAGATGAGCAGTACTTC
TRBV5-4	.	TRBJ2-1	.	CASSGGNEQFF	TGTGCCAGCAGCGGGGGTAATGAGCAGTTCTTC
TRBV30	.	TRBJ1-1	TRBD1	CASKTGGTEAFF	TGTGCCTCGAAGACAGGGGGCACTGAAGCTTTCTTT
TRBV27	.	TRBJ2-5	TRBD2	CASRPILAGQETQYF	TGTGCCAGCAGGCCAATACTAGCGGGGCAAGAGACCCAGTACTTC
TRBV9	.	TRBJ2-5	TRBD2	CASSVPLAGGGETQYF	TGTGCCAGCAGCGTACCCTTAGCGGGAGGCGGTGAGACCCAGTACTTC
TRBV5-1	.	TRBJ2-5	TRBD2	CASSLRTSGGETQYF	TGCGCCAGCAGCTTGCGGACTAGCGGGGGGGAGACCCAGTACTTC